A single sample gave rise to the 5 T cell receptor beta chains below, sequenced in a study of cytomegalovirus exposure and HLA in healthy donors. The PCR was carried out with 60 Vbeta primers and 13 Jbeta primers. Libraries were prepared by immunoSEQ multiplex PCR; TCRdb keeps only in-frame clonotypes and omits some of them. Of 150,000 to 200,000 clones listed, 80% to 90% are singletons. Source material: PBMCs. These receptors were obtained from a man between 18 and 35 years old in good health and CMV-seropositive.

This chain uses TRBV7-8 with TRBJ2-3; D is ambiguous. The V gene's germline CDR1 is SGHVS and CDR2 FQNEAQ. Trimming removed 2 bases from V and 3 bases from J, with 9 bases in between. The CDR3 contains 14 residues. DNA for the CDR3: TGTGCCAGCAGCTTACGTCCAGGAACAGATACGCAGTATTTT. It yields the protein CASSLRPGTDTQYF.

In this sample, this clone turned up once. The rearrangement joins TRBV11-3 to TRBJ2-5, with D perhaps matching TRBD1 (5 bases). CDR3 length: 13 amino acids. The germline gives CDR1 SGHNT, CDR2 YENEEA. With 3 bases removed from V and 5 bases from J, the gap between germline ends came to 10 bases. CDR3 DNA sequence: TGTGCCAGCAGCTTTGGAAGGGGCGAGACCCAGTACTTC. Its translation is CASSFGRGETQYF.

This chain uses TRBV11-2 with TRBJ2-7, with 9 bases matching TRBD1. V lost 3 bases, J lost 2 bases, and 8 bases stayed unmatched. Germline V lookup: CDR1 SGHAT, CDR2 FQNNGV. The CDR3 sequence is 16 residues long. The CDR3 loop reads CASSFDRTGVPYEQYF. The CDR3 DNA reads TGTGCCAGCAGCTTTGATCGGACAGGGGTCCCCTACGAGCAGTACTTC.

The rearrangement links TRBV18 to TRBJ1-6; 7 bases align to TRBD1. The CDR3 sequence is 16 residues long. V dropped 8 bases and J dropped 10; count of bases not matched to a gene: 17. Germline V gene sequence: CDR1 KGHSH, CDR2 LQKENI. The CDR3 loop reads CASHPGVTGESSPLHF. In DNA form, the CDR3 reads TGTGCCAGCCACCCGGGGGTTACAGGGGAAAGCTCACCCCTCCACTTT. Looking up the rest from reference TRBV18 and TRBJ1-6 gives the full variable domain: NAGVMQNPRHLVRRRGQEARLRCSPMKGHSHVYWYRQLPEEGLKFMVYLQKENIIDESGMPKERFSAEFPKEGPSILRIQQVVRGDSAAYFCASHPGVTGESSPLHFGNGTRLTVT.

The chain combines TRBV6-5 with TRBJ1-1; D gene uncertain. Germline V gives CDR1 MNHEY, CDR2 SVGAGI. CDR3 length: 16 amino acids. V lost 2 bases, J lost 3 bases, and 16 bases lay in between. CDR3 loop: CASSYLGLGFDTEAFF. The DNA of the CDR3 is TGTGCCAGCAGTTACCTCGGGTTGGGTTTCGACACTGAAGCTTTCTTT.